This T cell receptor beta chain was recovered during a study of blood T cell repertoires in COVID-19. Study background: PBMCs, B-cell-depleted T cells, or T cells provided the cDNA or gDNA that made up the material.

CDR1 and CDR2 from the germline V gene are SGHDN and FVKESK. With V trimmed by 3 bases and J by 4 bases, 3 bases remained unmatched. The CDR3 spans 15 residues. The protocol was immunoSEQ multiplex PCR, while the TCRdb copy is restricted to in-frame clones and leaves out a portion. This repertoire shows approximately 350,000 clones, 75% to 90% found once; its top ten account for roughly 5.1%. This sequence was found in a woman between 50 and 59 years old who had recovered from COVID-19. The genes are TRBV14 and TRBJ2-1, with 10 nucleotides matching TRBD2. Sequencing was done on a sample of PBMCs or T cells enriched from blood (not recorded which). CDR3 amino acids: CASSHASGGYNEQFF. DNA for the CDR3: TGTGCCAGCAGCCATGCTAGCGGGGGATACAATGAGCAGTTCTTC.